The 31 T cell receptor beta chains in this list originate from one sample, sequenced in a study. Via MiXCR, TCRdb re-called the RT-PCR reads, giving one row per CDR3 protein. The sample holds thousands of distinct CDR3 sequences, about nine tenths seen once. Sample: memory CD4+ T cells from blood. The receptors originated from a female donor in good health, serving as a healthy control.

Concerning this clonotype itself: This beta chain appears as a stray read in a library generated for alpha chains; its size is not informative. The chain couples TRBV29-1 to TRBJ1-2; the D gene is possibly TRBD1 (5 bases). Germline CDR1 is SQVTM and CDR2 is ANQGSEA. The CDR3 extends over 14 amino acids. The V end lost 5 bases, the J end lost 2 bases, and 15 bases lay between the germline ends. The CDR3 spells CSVTGTETNYGYTF. The CDR3 coding sequence is TGCAGCGTTACCGGGACGGAAACCAACTATGGCTACACCTTC.

Details on this clonotype: In a library made to pick up alpha chains, this beta chain is a stray read with a size that means little. The chain employs TRBV20-1 and TRBJ2-1, with D hard to call. Germline V gives CDR1 DFQATT, CDR2 SNEGSKA (reference sequence). This CDR3 region has 11 residues. Trimming left V 2 bases short and J 10 bases short, with 9 bases between. The CDR3 DNA is TGCAGTGCTAGAACCCCTACCGAGCAGTTCTTC. Its protein is CSARTPTEQFF.

Details on this clonotype: This beta chain slipped into a library made for alpha chains as a stray read, so its size is not meaningful. The J gene is TRBJ2-3, the V gene TRBV5-1; either TRBD1 or TRBD2 may fit D (5 bases each). The V gene lost 3 bases and the J gene lost 7 bases, with 12 bases spanning the gap. The CDR3 has 13 amino acids. In germline, CDR1 is SGHRS, CDR2 YFSETQ. CDR3 in amino acids: CASSYPEGNTQYF. CDR3 DNA sequence: TGCGCCAGCAGCTACCCCGAGGGGAATACGCAGTATTTT.

This clonotype was picked up one time. This beta chain is a stray read from a library made for alpha chains; its abundance is not meaningful. This chain uses TRBV15 with TRBJ1-4; D remains unclear. Trimming cost V 3 bases and J 2 bases, with 7 bases left between them. CDR3 length: 14 amino acids. CDR1 is LNHNV and CDR2 is YYDKDF in the germline V gene (reference sequence). The CDR3 reads CATSRERTNEKLFF. The CDR3 region has the DNA TGTGCCACCAGCAGGGAGAGGACTAATGAAAAACTGTTTTTT. The variable domain in full, with the rest retrieved from reference TRBV15 and TRBJ1-4, is DAMVIQNPRYQVTQFGKPVTLSCSQTLNHNVMYWYQQKSSQAPKLLFHYYDKDFNNEADTPDNFQSRRPNTSFCFLDIRSPGLGDTAMYLCATSRERTNEKLFFGSGTQLSVL.

As concerns this clonotype: This beta chain slipped into a library made for alpha chains as a stray read, so its size is not meaningful. The rearrangement links TRBV29-1 to TRBJ2-7, with D possibly TRBD1 on 5 matching bases. V was cut by 4 bases and J by 3 bases, with 13 bases left in between. The CDR3 runs to 13 residues. Germline V gene sequence: CDR1 SQVTM, CDR2 ANQGSEA. The CDR3: CSVVPGKVYEQYF. CDR3 bases: TGCAGCGTTGTACCAGGGAAGGTCTACGAGCAGTACTTC.

Of note for this clonotype: For a library built for alpha chains, this beta chain is a stray read; little rests on its size. The chain recombines TRBV24-1 with TRBJ1-5; 7 positions agree with TRBD1. The V and J ends lost 4 bases and 3 bases, in that order; junction bases with no gene match: 8. CDR3 size: 16 residues. Germline V CDR1 and CDR2: KGHDR, SFDVKD. CDR3 sequence: CATSEHGTANNQPQHF. The DNA of the CDR3 is TGTGCCACCAGTGAACATGGGACAGCCAACAATCAGCCCCAGCATTTT.

Comments on this clonotype: Since it is a stray read in a library aimed at alpha chains, this beta chain has a size that is not meaningful. This chain links TRBV10-3 with TRBJ1-1; a possible D gene is TRBD1 (6 bases). Per germline, CDR1 ENHRY and CDR2 SYGVKD. CDR3 length equals 14 residues. Trimming shortened V by 9 bases and J by 1 base, and 15 bases separated the two germline ends. In nucleotides, the CDR3 is TGTGCCATTCAAGGGCAGGGGTCGAACACTGAAGCTTTCTTT. This gives the protein CAIQGQGSNTEAFF.

Comments on this clonotype: A library prepared for alpha chains yielded this beta chain as an off-target read; its size is of little meaning. The chain employs TRBV7-3 and TRBJ2-1; no clear D gene. The CDR3 consists of 14 residues. In germline, CDR1 is SGHTA, CDR2 FQGTGA. Trimming pared 0 bases from V and 6 bases from J, leaving 9 bases between. For the CDR3, the DNA is TGTGCCAGCAGCTTAACTGTCTCAAGCAATGAGCAGTTCTTC. Encoded protein: CASSLTVSSNEQFF.

Turning to this clonotype: This beta chain slipped into a library made for alpha chains as a stray read, so its size is not meaningful. The chain has TRBV20-1 and TRBJ1-2; D unresolved. With 4 bases removed from V and 3 bases from J, the gap between germline ends came to 15 bases. The CDR3 extends over 14 amino acids. The germline gives CDR1 DFQATT, CDR2 SNEGSKA (reference sequence). The CDR3: CSAIRDRGYYGYTF. CDR3 in DNA: TGCAGTGCTATTCGAGACCGAGGCTACTATGGCTACACCTTC.

Turning to this clonotype: For a library built for alpha chains, this beta chain is a stray read; little rests on its size. This sequence joins TRBV5-1 and TRBJ2-7, with D possibly TRBD2 on 6 matching bases. Germline V gene sequence: CDR1 SGHRS, CDR2 YFSETQ. The CDR3 contains 14 residues. V was trimmed by 2 bases and J by 4 bases, leaving 13 bases between them. For the CDR3, the DNA is TGCGCCAGCAGCTTTATCGGGAGTGGATACGAGCAGTACTTC. This gives the protein CASSFIGSGYEQYF.

For this clonotype: Being off target in a library aimed at alpha chains, this beta chain has a size of little meaning. The V and J genes are TRBV20-1 and TRBJ1-1, with D possibly TRBD1 on 6 matching bases. V dropped 6 bases and J dropped 0 bases, with 14 bases sitting between them. Germline-derived CDR1 and CDR2 are DFQATT and SNEGSKA (reference sequence). The CDR3 spans 14 residues. DNA for the CDR3: TGCAGTGCCTCGGGGGGCTGGGTGAACACTGAAGCTTTCTTT. Its translation: CSASGGWVNTEAFF.

As for this clonotype: This beta chain was picked up by a library intended for alpha chains and is off target, so its count carries little meaning. CDR3 protein: CASSLTGTGNTIYF. CDR3 bases: TGTGCCAGCAGCTTAACAGGGACTGGAAACACCATATATTTT. V gene TRBV7-9 combines with J gene TRBJ1-3; perhaps TRBD1 as D (6 bases). Germline V gene lookup returns CDR1 SEHNR and CDR2 FQNEAQ (reference sequence). The CDR3 has 14 amino acids. The V and J ends lost 2 bases and 2 bases respectively, with 7 bases between them.

A word on this clonotype: For a library built for alpha chains, this beta chain is a stray read; little rests on its size. J is TRBJ1-2 and V is TRBV7-2; TRBD1 matches 11 bases. Germline CDR1 SGHTA, CDR2 FQGNSA. This CDR3 is built from 14 residues. Losses at the gene ends were 6 bases for V and 7 bases for J; bases not matched to a gene: 7. This CDR3 is CASRIGQGATGYTF. The CDR3 DNA reads as TGTGCCAGCAGAATCGGACAGGGGGCGACTGGCTACACCTTC.

Concerning this clonotype itself: This beta chain is an off-target read within a library intended for alpha chains, so its frequency means little. The chain carries TRBV20-1 and TRBJ2-1; perhaps D is TRBD1 or TRBD2 (6 bases each). Germline lookup yields CDR1 DFQATT and CDR2 SNEGSKA (reference sequence). The CDR3 is 13 residues long. Trimming left V 7 bases short and J 3 bases short, with 13 bases between. CDR3 nucleotide sequence: TGCAGTGTATCCGGGGGCGGCTACAATGAGCAGTTCTTC. Translation: CSVSGGGYNEQFF.

Turning to this clonotype: This beta chain slipped into a library made for alpha chains as a stray read, so its size is not meaningful. The chain's CDR3 is CASSPGGWSTEAFF. CDR3 coding DNA: TGTGCCAGCAGCCCAGGGGGCTGGAGCACTGAAGCTTTCTTT. The genes are TRBV9 and TRBJ1-1; 8 bases align to TRBD1. The germline V gene has CDR1 SGDLS and CDR2 YYNGEE. The length of the CDR3 is 14 residues. The V gene end was trimmed by 4 bases and the J gene end by 4 bases; junction bases not matched to a gene: 6.

As to this clonotype: For a library built for alpha chains, this beta chain is a stray read; little rests on its size. The J gene is TRBJ1-1, the V gene TRBV18; TRBD1 is a possible D gene (5 bases). The CDR3 length is 15 residues. CDR1 and CDR2 (germline): KGHSH, LQKENI. Trimming removed 0 bases from V and 4 bases from J, with 12 bases in between. The CDR3 loop reads CASSPPEGVRTEAFF. The DNA of the CDR3 is TGTGCCAGCTCACCACCGGAAGGGGTTCGCACTGAAGCTTTCTTT.

Worth noting for this clonotype: Since the library was made to target alpha chains, this beta chain is a stray read and its abundance is not meaningful. The chain uses TRBV20-1 and TRBJ2-7; 8 bases map to TRBD1. The CDR3 contains 12 residues. J lost 3 bases, V lost 6 bases, and 4 bases had no gene match. Per germline, CDR1 DFQATT and CDR2 SNEGSKA (reference sequence). This CDR3 is CSANRGVYEQYF. Here the CDR3 DNA reads TGCAGTGCCAACAGGGGGGTCTACGAGCAGTACTTC.

With regard to this clonotype: Found in a library prepared for alpha chains, this beta chain is an off-target read, and its abundance has little meaning. The gene calls are TRBV5-1 and TRBJ2-1; D gene ambiguous. Between the trimmed V and J ends, which lost 0 bases and 5 bases, there was a span of 6 bases. Germline-derived CDR1 and CDR2 are SGHRS and YFSETQ. The CDR3 runs 13 residues. CDR3 sequence: CASSLEVNNEQFF. CDR3 coding DNA: TGCGCCAGCAGCTTGGAGGTTAACAATGAGCAGTTCTTC.

Concerning this clonotype itself: The library was built for alpha chains, so this beta chain is an off-target read and its size means little. The chain joins TRBV6-6 to TRBJ1-1, with a tentative D call TRBD1 (5 bases). Germline assignment: CDR1 MNHNY and CDR2 SVGAGI (reference sequence). The CDR3 totals 14 residues. V lost 7 bases to trimming and J lost 1 base, with 13 bases between them. CDR3 DNA: TGTGCCAGCATTGTTGGGCAGGGGAACACTGAAGCTTTCTTT. It specifies CASIVGQGNTEAFF.

Notes on this clonotype: As an off-target read in a library built for alpha chains, this beta chain has a frequency of little significance. This chain uses TRBV4-3 with TRBJ2-2; D remains unclear. Germline V gene data show CDR1 as LGHNA and CDR2 as YSLEER. CDR3 length equals 15 residues. The germline V and J ends were trimmed by 0 bases and 4 bases, with 9 bases remaining between them. DNA of the CDR3: TGCGCCAGCAGCCAAGAGGGTTTTCGCACCGGGGAGCTGTTTTTT. Its protein product is CASSQEGFRTGELFF.

Turning to this clonotype: The size of this beta chain means little, since it is a stray read in a library made for alpha chains. The rearrangement uses TRBV18 and TRBJ1-2; D may be TRBD1 (5 bases). V lost 1 base and J lost 3, with 9 bases in between. Per germline, CDR1 KGHSH and CDR2 LQKENI. The CDR3 covers 14 residues. The CDR3 coding sequence is TGTGCCAGCTCACCACTAGCACAGGACTATGGCTACACCTTC. This gives the protein CASSPLAQDYGYTF.

Note on this clonotype: This beta chain is a stray read from a library made for alpha chains; its abundance is not meaningful. This chain links TRBV20-1 with TRBJ1-1, with 8 positions matching TRBD1. The V segment lost 2 bases and the J segment 4 bases; nucleotides outside the gene matches: 9. CDR3 length equals 15 residues. Germline CDR1 and CDR2: DFQATT and SNEGSKA (reference sequence). Written as DNA, the CDR3 is TGCAGTGCTAGAACGTTTCAGGGGGCGGGCACTGAAGCTTTCTTT. Translating gives CSARTFQGAGTEAFF.

Notes on this clonotype: Since it is a stray read in a library aimed at alpha chains, this beta chain has a size that is not meaningful. CDR3 amino acids: CSVEDMSATRYNEQFF. The CDR3 nucleotides are TGCAGCGTTGAAGATATGTCCGCTACTCGGTACAATGAGCAGTTCTTC. This chain connects TRBV29-1 to TRBJ2-1; D uncertain. The V end lost 0 bases, the J end lost 4 bases, and 16 bases lay between the germline ends. Germline assignment: CDR1 SQVTM and CDR2 ANQGSEA. This CDR3 contains 16 residues.

Notes on this clonotype: This beta chain was picked up by a library intended for alpha chains and is off target, so its count carries little meaning. The rearrangement uses TRBV15 and TRBJ1-1, with a weak D call TRBD1 (6 bases). The V end was cut by 0 bases, the J end by 3 bases, with 11 bases between. Germline CDR1 is LNHNV and CDR2 is YYDKDF (reference sequence). There are 15 residues in the CDR3. CDR3 DNA: TGTGCCACCAGCAGAGATGGACAGAGTTACACTGAAGCTTTCTTT. Encoded protein: CATSRDGQSYTEAFF.

As for this clonotype: This beta chain lies outside the target of a library built for alpha chains; its clone size means little. The chain links TRBV24-1 to TRBJ1-5; the D is unclear. This CDR3 is 15 amino acids long. Trimming shortened V by 3 bases and J by 11 bases, and 19 bases separated the two germline ends. CDR1 and CDR2 (germline): KGHDR, SFDVKD. DNA for the CDR3: TGTGCCACCAGTGATCGCGGACCTTCTCATGCAGCCCAGCATTTT. Translating gives CATSDRGPSHAAQHF.

Remarks on this clonotype: The library was designed around alpha chains, so this beta chain is a stray read whose abundance carries little weight. The V call is TRBV12-3 or TRBV12-4, the J call TRBJ2-1; no clear D. This CDR3 contains 14 residues. V lost 5 bases and J 2 bases, leaving 10 bases between the germline ends. The CDR3 nucleotides are TGTGCCAGCAGTCCCTACACCGCCTACAATGAGCAGTTCTTC. It encodes CASSPYTAYNEQFF.

On this clonotype: This beta chain slipped into a library made for alpha chains as a stray read, so its size is not meaningful. The V and J genes are TRBV28 and TRBJ2-1, with D unresolved. The V gene's germline CDR1 is MDHEN and CDR2 SYDVKM. CDR3 length: 18 residues. With 3 bases removed from V and 3 bases from J, the gap between germline ends came to 21 bases. CDR3 DNA: TGTGCCAGCAGTTTCTCCTCGGTGCCGTCCCATTTCTACAATGAGCAGTTCTTC. Amino acids: CASSFSSVPSHFYNEQFF.

Notes on this clonotype: Because the library targeted alpha chains, this beta chain is an off-target read whose size means little. The chain is built from TRBV20-1 and TRBJ2-5; D gene ambiguous. V lost 5 bases and J 5 bases, leaving 9 bases between the germline ends. The germline CDR1 and CDR2 sequences are DFQATT and SNEGSKA (reference sequence). The CDR3 length is 11 residues. The CDR3 DNA sequence: TGCAGTGCTGACCGTCGTGAGACCCAGTACTTC. It codes for CSADRRETQYF.

Comments on this clonotype: Little can be read into the size of this beta chain, an off-target read in a library designed for alpha chains. The CDR3 nucleotides are TGCGCCAGCAGCGCGAACAGGGGTGGCTACACCTTC. This gives the protein CASSANRGGYTF. The chain is built from TRBV5-1 and TRBJ1-2; the match to TRBD1 covers 7 bases. This CDR3 has 12 amino acids. Germline trimming cut 4 bases from V and 7 bases from J; bases unmatched to any gene: 4. Germline V gene sequence: CDR1 SGHRS, CDR2 YFSETQ. Full variable domain (outside the CDR3, taken from reference TRBV5-1 and TRBJ1-2): KAGVTQTPRYLIKTRGQQVTLSCSPISGHRSVSWYQQTPGQGLQFLFEYFSETQRNKGNFPGRFSGRQFSNSRSEMNVSTLELGDSALYLCASSANRGGYTFGSGTRLTVV.

About this clonotype: Found in a library prepared for alpha chains, this beta chain is an off-target read, and its abundance has little meaning. The chain carries TRBV29-1 and TRBJ2-7; 7 nucleotides line up with TRBD1. This CDR3 spans 13 amino acids. V was pared by 6 bases and J by 2 bases, with 7 bases of the junction left unmatched. Germline V lookup: CDR1 SQVTM, CDR2 ANQGSEA. The DNA for the CDR3 is TGCAGCGTCGCAACAGGGGAGCCCTACGAGCAGTACTTC. Encoded protein: CSVATGEPYEQYF.

Turning to this clonotype: Found in a library prepared for alpha chains, this beta chain is an off-target read, and its abundance has little meaning. The chain employs TRBV27 and TRBJ2-1; 7 bases map to TRBD1. This CDR3 has 17 residues. Germline V gives CDR1 MNHEY, CDR2 SMNVEV (reference sequence). V was clipped by 5 bases and J by 0 bases; unmatched bases: 10. CDR3 sequence: CASSQQSGTDSYNEQFF. CDR3 bases: TGTGCCAGCAGTCAGCAGTCCGGGACAGACTCCTACAATGAGCAGTTCTTC.